This TCR beta chain was observed in a study of somatic mutations in cytotoxic T cells in rheumatoid arthritis. V lost 3 bases and J lost 0; bases outside the gene matches: 5. The CDR3 is 17 residues long. Per the germline V gene, CDR1 is SGHDT and CDR2 is YYEEEE. Findings and caveats of the study: No age-related increase in CD8+ clonality was seen in healthy controls, but one was seen in rheumatoid arthritis patients. Over 20% of CD8+ cells belonged to the largest CD8+ clone in about an eighth of the 65 patients. CD8+ T-cell clonality showed no significant difference between rheumatoid arthritis patients and age-matched healthy controls.

TCRdb keeps only in-frame clones here, not all; method: immunoSEQ multiplex PCR. The sample has under 8,000 clones; 85% to 90% are singletons. In the case of this clone: Its antigen is undetermined.

Sequencing was performed on CD8+ T cells sorted from blood. The source of this sequence is a woman aged 70 to 79 with rheumatoid arthritis. The V call is TRBV5-6, the J call TRBJ1-5; 11 bases map to TRBD1. The CDR3 DNA follows: TGTGCCAGCAGCTGGGGACAGGGGGGTGATAGCAATCAGCCCCAGCATTTT. Its protein is CASSWGQGGDSNQPQHF.